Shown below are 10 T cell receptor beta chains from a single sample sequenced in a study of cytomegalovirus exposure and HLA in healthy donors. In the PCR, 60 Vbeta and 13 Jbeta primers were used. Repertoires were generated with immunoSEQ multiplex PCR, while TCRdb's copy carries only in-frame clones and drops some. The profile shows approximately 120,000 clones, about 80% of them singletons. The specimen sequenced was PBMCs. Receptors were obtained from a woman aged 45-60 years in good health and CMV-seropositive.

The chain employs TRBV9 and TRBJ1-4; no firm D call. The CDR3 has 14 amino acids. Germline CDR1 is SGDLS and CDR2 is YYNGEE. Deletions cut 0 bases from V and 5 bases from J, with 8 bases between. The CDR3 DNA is TGTGCCAGCAGCGTAGACAGTACGAATGAAAAACTGTTTTTT. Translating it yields CASSVDSTNEKLFF.

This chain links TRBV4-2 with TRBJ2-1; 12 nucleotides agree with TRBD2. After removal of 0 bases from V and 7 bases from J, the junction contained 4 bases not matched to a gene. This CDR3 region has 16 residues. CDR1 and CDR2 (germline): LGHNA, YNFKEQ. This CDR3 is CASSQELAGGKNEQFF. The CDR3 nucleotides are TGTGCCAGCAGCCAAGAGCTAGCGGGAGGGAAGAATGAGCAGTTCTTC.

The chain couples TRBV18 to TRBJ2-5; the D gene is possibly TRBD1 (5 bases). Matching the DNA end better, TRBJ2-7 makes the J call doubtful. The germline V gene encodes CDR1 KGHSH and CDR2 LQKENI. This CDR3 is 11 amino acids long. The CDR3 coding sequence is TGTGCCAGCTCACAGGGGTACGAGCAGTACTTC. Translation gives CASSQGYEQYF.

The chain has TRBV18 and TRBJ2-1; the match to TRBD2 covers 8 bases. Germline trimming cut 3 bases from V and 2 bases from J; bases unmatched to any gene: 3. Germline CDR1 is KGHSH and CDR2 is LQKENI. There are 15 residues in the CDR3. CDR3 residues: CASSPTGLAYNEQFF. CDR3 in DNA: TGTGCCAGCTCACCGACGGGACTAGCCTACAATGAGCAGTTCTTC.

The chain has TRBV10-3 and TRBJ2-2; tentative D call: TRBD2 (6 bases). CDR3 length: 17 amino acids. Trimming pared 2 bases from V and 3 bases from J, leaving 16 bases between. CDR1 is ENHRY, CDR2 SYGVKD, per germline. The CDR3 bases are TGTGCCATCAGTGAGAGTTATGGCGGGACCGACACCGGGGAGCTGTTTTTT. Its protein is CAISESYGGTDTGELFF.

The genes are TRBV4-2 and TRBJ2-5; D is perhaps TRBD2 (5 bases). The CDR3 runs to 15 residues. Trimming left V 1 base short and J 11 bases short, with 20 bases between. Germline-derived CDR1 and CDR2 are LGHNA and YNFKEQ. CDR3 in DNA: TGTGCCAGCAGCCAAGCGCAAGGCCTGTCGAGGGAGCAGTACTTC. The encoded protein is CASSQAQGLSREQYF.

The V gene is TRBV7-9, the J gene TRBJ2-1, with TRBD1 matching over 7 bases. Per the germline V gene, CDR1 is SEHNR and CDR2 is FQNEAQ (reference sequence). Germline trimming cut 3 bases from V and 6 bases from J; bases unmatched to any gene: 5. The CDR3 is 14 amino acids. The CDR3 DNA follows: TGTGCCAGCAGCTTGCAGGGGGTAGGCAATGAGCAGTTCTTC. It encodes CASSLQGVGNEQFF. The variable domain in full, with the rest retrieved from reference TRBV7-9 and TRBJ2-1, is DTGVSQNPRHKITKRGQNVTFRCDPISEHNRLYWYRQTLGQGPEFLTYFQNEAQLEKSRLLSDRFSAERPKGSFSTLEIQRTEQGDSAMYLCASSLQGVGNEQFFGPGTRLTVL.

The CDR3 DNA is TGTGCCAGCAGCTCCGGACTAGCGGGGTTGGGCAATGAGCAGTTCTTC. It yields the protein CASSSGLAGLGNEQFF. The genes are TRBV5-4 and TRBJ2-1, with 12 bases matching TRBD2. Trimming removed 3 bases from V and 6 bases from J; junction bases left unmatched: 7. CDR1 SGHNT and CDR2 YYREEE come from the germline V gene (reference sequence). The CDR3 has 16 residues. Looking up the rest from reference TRBV5-4 and TRBJ2-1 gives the full variable domain: ETGVTQSPTHLIKTRGQQVTLRCSSQSGHNTVSWYQQALGQGPQFIFQYYREEENGRGNFPPRFSGLQFPNYSSELNVNALELDDSALYLCASSSGLAGLGNEQFFGPGTRLTVL.

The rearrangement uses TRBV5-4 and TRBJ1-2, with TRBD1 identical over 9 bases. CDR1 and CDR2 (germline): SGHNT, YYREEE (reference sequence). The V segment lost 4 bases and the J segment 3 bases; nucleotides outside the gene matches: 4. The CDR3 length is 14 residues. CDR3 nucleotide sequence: TGTGCCAGCAGCAACGGACAGGGGTACTATGGCTACACCTTC. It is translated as CASSNGQGYYGYTF. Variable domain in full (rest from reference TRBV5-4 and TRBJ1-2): ETGVTQSPTHLIKTRGQQVTLRCSSQSGHNTVSWYQQALGQGPQFIFQYYREEENGRGNFPPRFSGLQFPNYSSELNVNALELDDSALYLCASSNGQGYYGYTFGSGTRLTVV.

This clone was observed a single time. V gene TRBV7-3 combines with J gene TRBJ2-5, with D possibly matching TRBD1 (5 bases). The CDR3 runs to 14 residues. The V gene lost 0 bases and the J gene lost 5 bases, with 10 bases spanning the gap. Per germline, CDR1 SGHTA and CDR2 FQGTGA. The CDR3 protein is CASSLTGAGETQYF. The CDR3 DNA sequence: TGTGCCAGCAGCTTAACAGGGGCAGGGGAGACCCAGTACTTC.